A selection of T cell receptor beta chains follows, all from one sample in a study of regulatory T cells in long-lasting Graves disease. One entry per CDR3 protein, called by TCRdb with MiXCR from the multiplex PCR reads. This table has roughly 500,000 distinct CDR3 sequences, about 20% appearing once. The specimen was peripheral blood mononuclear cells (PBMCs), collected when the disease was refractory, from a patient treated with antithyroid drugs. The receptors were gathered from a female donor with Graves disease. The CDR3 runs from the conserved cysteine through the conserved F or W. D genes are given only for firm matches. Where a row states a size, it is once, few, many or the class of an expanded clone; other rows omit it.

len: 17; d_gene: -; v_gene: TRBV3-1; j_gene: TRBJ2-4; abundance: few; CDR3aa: CASSQEARPVAKNIQYF; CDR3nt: TGTGCCAGCAGCCAAGAGGCCCGGCCAGTAGCCAAAAACATTCAGTACTTC
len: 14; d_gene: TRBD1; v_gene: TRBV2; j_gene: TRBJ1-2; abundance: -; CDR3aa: CASSLFGTGNGYTF; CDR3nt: TGTGCCAGCAGCTTATTCGGGACAGGGAATGGCTACACCTTC
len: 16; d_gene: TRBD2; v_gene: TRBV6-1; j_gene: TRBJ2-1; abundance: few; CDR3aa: CASSETSGRAWNEQFF; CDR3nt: TGTGCCAGCAGCGAGACTAGCGGGAGGGCCTGGAATGAGCAGTTCTTC
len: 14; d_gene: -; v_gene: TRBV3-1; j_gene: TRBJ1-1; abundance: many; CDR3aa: CASSPFGPLTEAFF; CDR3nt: TGTGCCAGCAGCCCCTTCGGTCCATTGACTGAAGCTTTCTTT
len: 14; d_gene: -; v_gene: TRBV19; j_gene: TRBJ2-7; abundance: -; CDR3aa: CASNSKLGSYEQYF; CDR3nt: TGTGCCAGTAACTCCAAACTCGGGTCCTACGAGCAGTACTTC
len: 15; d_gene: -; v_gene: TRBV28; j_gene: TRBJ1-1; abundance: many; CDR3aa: CASSPTPGLGTEAFF; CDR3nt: TGTGCCAGCAGTCCCACCCCAGGTCTTGGCACTGAAGCTTTCTTT
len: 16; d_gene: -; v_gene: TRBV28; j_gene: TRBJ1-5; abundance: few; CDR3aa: CASSLDGDYSNQPQHF; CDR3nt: TGTGCCAGCAGTTTAGATGGAGACTATAGCAATCAGCCCCAGCATTTT
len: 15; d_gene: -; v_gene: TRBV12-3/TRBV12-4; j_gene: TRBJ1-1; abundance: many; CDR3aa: CASSLTGRQNTEAFF; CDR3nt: TGTGCCAGCAGTTTAACCGGACGGCAGAACACTGAAGCTTTCTTT
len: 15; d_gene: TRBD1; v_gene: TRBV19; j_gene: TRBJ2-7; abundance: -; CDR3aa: CASSSLDRTPYEQYF; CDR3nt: TGTGCCAGTAGTTCCCTGGACAGGACCCCATACGAGCAGTACTTC
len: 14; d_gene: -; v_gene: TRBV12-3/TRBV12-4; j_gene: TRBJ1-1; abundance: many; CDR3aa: CASTLGHGNTEAFF; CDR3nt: TGTGCCAGCACCCTGGGACATGGGAACACTGAAGCTTTCTTT
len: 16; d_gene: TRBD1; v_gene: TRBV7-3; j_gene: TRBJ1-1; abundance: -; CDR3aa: CASSLTGTALNTEAFF; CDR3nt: TGTGCCAGCAGCTTAACCGGGACAGCCTTGAACACTGAAGCTTTCTTT
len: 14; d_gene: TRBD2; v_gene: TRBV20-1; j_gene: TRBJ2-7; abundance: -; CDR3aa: CSARARLAGGEQYF; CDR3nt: TGCAGTGCTAGAGCGCGGCTAGCGGGAGGCGAGCAGTACTTC